The 23 T cell receptor beta chains below were found in one sample sequenced in a study of metastatic and nonmetastatic thyroid tumors. TCRdb reassembled clones from the PCR reads with MiXCR. Counted here are 45,000 or so clones, roughly 4% occurring once; the ten biggest clones make up about 9.8%. Patients were all untreated before their thyroid surgery. Sequenced sample: blood. All receptors come from a female donor with papillary thyroid cancer or a benign thyroid nodule (not recorded which). Some clones in this sample may be carry-over from other donors' samples.

This clone came up a few times. The rearrangement joins TRBV6-2 or TRBV6-3 to TRBJ2-7; perhaps TRBD2 as D (6 bases). This CDR3 has 13 amino acids. CDR1 is MNHEY, CDR2 SVGEGT, per germline. Trimming stripped 6 bases from V and 4 bases from J, with 13 bases between. The DNA of the CDR3 is TGTGCCAGCAGCTGCGGGATTTATTACGAGCAGTACTTC. Translating gives CASSCGIYYEQYF.

This clone was counted at least ten times. This chain connects TRBV11-3 to TRBJ2-2, with 7 bases lining up with TRBD2. CDR1 is SGHNT and CDR2 is YENEEA in the germline V gene. V shed 1 base, J shed 7 bases, and the junction held 6 bases outside the gene matches. The CDR3 contains 15 residues. In nucleotides, the CDR3 is TGTGCCAGCAGCTTAGTCGGGAGGTCCGACGGGGAGCTGTTTTTT. Encoded protein: CASSLVGRSDGELFF. Combining the CDR3 with reference TRBV11-3 and TRBJ2-2 gives the whole variable domain EAGVVQSPRYKIIEKKQPVAFWCNPISGHNTLYWYLQNLGQGPELLIRYENEEAVDDSQLPKDRFSAERLKGVDSTLKIQPAELGDSAVYLCASSLVGRSDGELFFGEGSRLTVL.

This clone is medium-sized (0.01 to 0.1%) by share. The chain is built from TRBV24-1 and TRBJ2-7; no firm D call. Trimming stripped 4 bases from V and 1 base from J, with 10 bases between. This CDR3 has 14 amino acids. The germline CDR1 and CDR2 sequences are KGHDR and SFDVKD. CDR3: CATSESGRSYEQYF. CDR3 DNA sequence: TGTGCCACCAGTGAATCTGGCAGGTCCTACGAGCAGTACTTC.

This clone was recorded many times. A much larger clone is a single base away; this may be a read error. Lacking the conserved final phenylalanine or tryptophan, this CDR3 likely reflects a read error. Because the CDR3's place on the DNA is in doubt, the DNA is left out and the CDR3 is given as listed by TCRdb. The CDR3 region is CSARPSFGTEYL. The chain combines TRBV20-1 with TRBJ2-5; the DNA was not used to check the table's D call, TRBD1. CDR1 and CDR2 (germline): DFQATT, SNEGSKA (reference sequence). Including both end residues, the CDR3 is 12 amino acids long.

J is TRBJ1-4 and V is TRBV3-1, with TRBD1 as a possible D gene (5 bases). V lost 1 base to trimming and J lost 3 bases, with 18 bases between them. From germline, CDR1 is LGHDT and CDR2 YNNKEL (reference sequence). This CDR3 is 18 amino acids long. DNA of the CDR3: TGTGCCAGCAGCCAAGGGGAGTGGGGGAGCGCGGCTAATGAAAAACTGTTTTTT. Translating it yields CASSQGEWGSAANEKLFF.

By frequency in the sample, this clone is medium-sized. The V call is TRBV6-5, the J call TRBJ1-1, with 8 bases lining up with TRBD1. The V gene end was trimmed by 2 bases and the J gene end by 6 bases; junction bases not matched to a gene: 8. Germline CDR1 reads MNHEY; CDR2 reads SVGAGI. This CDR3 has 15 amino acids. The CDR3, as DNA: TGTGCCAGCAGTTACACGACAGGGGATGACTCTGAAGCTTTCTTT. Residues: CASSYTTGDDSEAFF.

This clone was seen many times. This rearrangement joins TRBV2 to TRBJ2-7; 7 bases match TRBD2. Trimming cost V 5 bases and J 3 bases; bases outside gene matches: 4. CDR3 length: 13 residues. CDR1 is SNHLY, CDR2 FYNNEI, per germline. CDR3 sequence: CASSRGEGYEQYF. The DNA of the CDR3 is TGTGCCAGCAGTCGCGGGGAGGGCTACGAGCAGTACTTC.

This clone is classed as medium-sized. V is TRBV6-1 and J is TRBJ2-3; the match to TRBD1 covers 9 bases. V lost 5 bases, J lost 4 bases, and 7 bases stayed unmatched. Per the germline V gene, CDR1 is MNHNS and CDR2 is SASEGT. The CDR3 runs 15 residues. The CDR3 nucleotides read TGTGCCAGCAGTTACCGGACAGGGGTCGCAGATACGCAGTATTTT. This sequence encodes CASSYRTGVADTQYF.

This clone was counted many times. The V and J genes are TRBV7-9 and TRBJ2-5; D is tentatively TRBD1 or TRBD2 (6 bases each). The CDR3 is 17 residues long. Trimming took off 4 bases at V and 4 bases at J, with 22 bases between the two ends. Germline CDR1 and CDR2: SEHNR and FQNEAQ (reference sequence). CDR3 sequence reads: CASSSGPRWGARETQYF. The CDR3 DNA follows: TGTGCCAGCAGCTCCGGCCCGCGCTGGGGGGCGAGAGAGACCCAGTACTTC.

In this sample, this clone turned up many times. The chain joins TRBV4-1 to TRBJ2-5; D may be TRBD2 (6 bases). Trimming pared 0 bases from V and 5 bases from J, leaving 19 bases between. Germline assignment: CDR1 MGHRA and CDR2 YSYEKL. CDR3 length: 17 residues. In DNA, the CDR3 is TGCGCCAGCAGCCAAGACGGGACGGGAGTTGAATCGGAGACCCAGTACTTC. Translated: CASSQDGTGVESETQYF.

In its sample, this clone was seen a few times. The V gene is TRBV6-2 or TRBV6-3, the J gene TRBJ1-1; TRBD1 matches 7 bases. The CDR3 contains 13 residues. Per the germline V gene, CDR1 is MNHEY and CDR2 is SVGEGT. V dropped 5 bases and J dropped 8; count of bases not matched to a gene: 8. CDR3 DNA sequence: TGTGCCAGCAGTGACTACAGGGGTCAGGAAGCTTTCTTT. Its protein is CASSDYRGQEAFF.

This clone has at least ten counts. This could be a read error, since a much larger clone is one nucleotide away. This sequence joins TRBV9 and TRBJ2-3; unclear D gene. With 3 bases removed from V and 4 bases from J, the gap between germline ends came to 15 bases. Germline V gives CDR1 SGDLS, CDR2 YYNGEE. The CDR3 spans 15 residues. In DNA form, the CDR3 reads TGTGCCAGCAGCGCGTCTCCGGGCAGCGCAGATACGCAGTATTTT. Residues: CASSASPGSADTQYF.

This clone was detected ten times or more. This sequence joins TRBV4-1 and TRBJ2-1; 11 bases agree with TRBD2. The J segment lost 4 bases and the V segment lost 2 bases, leaving 13 bases of the junction unmatched. CDR3 length: 19 residues. CDR1 is MGHRA, CDR2 YSYEKL, per germline. CDR3 DNA: TGCGCCAGCAGCCAAAGGTTCGGACTAGCGGGCCCCTCTTACAATGAGCAGTTCTTC. Residues: CASSQRFGLAGPSYNEQFF.

This clone has a handful of counts. The rearrangement uses TRBV10-3 and TRBJ2-7, with 13 bases aligning to TRBD2. CDR3 size: 15 residues. The V segment lost 3 bases and the J segment 2 bases; nucleotides outside the gene matches: 1. CDR1 is ENHRY, CDR2 SYGVKD, per germline. The CDR3 DNA sequence: TGTGCCATCAGTGAAGGGACTAGCGGGACCTACGAGCAGTACTTC. Translated, it gives CAISEGTSGTYEQYF.

This clone occurred a few times. This chain connects TRBV7-6 to TRBJ2-7; 8 positions agree with TRBD2. The CDR3 runs 14 residues. Germline V gene lookup returns CDR1 SGHVS and CDR2 FNYEAQ. V shed 8 bases and J 6 bases; nucleotides not matched to a gene: 12. CDR3 sequence (DNA): TGTGCCAGCGGATTCGGCGGGGGGCTGTCCGAGCAGTACTTC. Amino acid sequence: CASGFGGGLSEQYF.

This clone was picked up many times. This chain links TRBV12-3 or TRBV12-4 with TRBJ2-7; perhaps TRBD1 as D (6 bases). Trimming removed 6 bases from V and 7 bases from J, with 22 bases in between. The CDR3 loop spans 15 amino acids. CDR3 protein: CASSRSTGTLGEQYF. The CDR3 region has the DNA TGTGCCAGCAGCCGGTCTACAGGGACCCTTGGGGAGCAGTACTTC.

This chain joins TRBV20-1 and TRBJ2-1; 11 bases align to TRBD2. The CDR3 is 16 residues long. The J segment lost 4 bases and the V segment lost 1 base, leaving 6 bases of the junction unmatched. CDR1 and CDR2 (germline): DFQATT, SNEGSKA (reference sequence). DNA for the CDR3: TGCAGTGCTAGAGGGACTAGCGGGTCTACTTACAATGAGCAGTTCTTC. It translates to CSARGTSGSTYNEQFF.

This chain links TRBV7-2 with TRBJ2-2; D is uncertain. The CDR3 is made up of 14 amino acids. Trimming removed 2 bases from V and 1 base from J, with 5 bases in between. The germline CDR1 and CDR2 sequences are SGHTA and FQGNSA. The CDR3 DNA reads TGTGCCAGCAGCTTATACGAGAACACCGGGGAGCTGTTTTTT. This translates into CASSLYENTGELFF.

The chain is built from TRBV12-3 or TRBV12-4 and TRBJ1-1, with D possibly TRBD1 on 6 matching bases. This CDR3 contains 14 residues. The V end was cut by 5 bases, the J end by 4 bases, with 14 bases between. The CDR3 sequence is CASSLPLGGTEAFF. Here the CDR3 DNA reads TGTGCCAGCAGTCTCCCTCTAGGGGGCACTGAAGCTTTCTTT.

This clone was seen at least ten times. This chain joins TRBV2 and TRBJ2-5, with 7 bases aligning to TRBD1. The CDR3 runs 14 residues. V shed 6 bases and J 1 base; nucleotides not matched to a gene: 5. CDR1 is SNHLY and CDR2 is FYNNEI in the germline V gene. CDR3 nucleotides: TGTGCCAGCAGGGACAGGACAGGCCAAGAGACCCAGTACTTC. Translated: CASRDRTGQETQYF.

V usage is TRBV7-9 and J usage is TRBJ2-3; D is perhaps TRBD2 (7 bases). CDR1 and CDR2 from the germline V gene are SEHNR and FQNEAQ (reference sequence). The V gene lost 4 bases and the J gene lost 6 bases, with 20 bases spanning the gap. The CDR3 covers 16 residues. DNA of the CDR3: TGTGCCAGCAGCTCAACGGCTGCGGGGGCCCGGGATACGCAGTATTTT. Amino acid sequence: CASSSTAAGARDTQYF.

This clone was observed many times. This sequence joins TRBV6-2 or TRBV6-3 and TRBJ1-5, with 7 bases that match TRBD1. The junction had 4 bases not matched to a gene; V was cut back by 1 base and J by 4 bases. CDR3 length: 15 residues. Germline V CDR1 and CDR2: MNHEY, SVGEGT. The CDR3 sequence is CASSYFPGQNQPQHF. The CDR3 nucleotides read TGTGCCAGCAGTTACTTTCCGGGACAGAATCAGCCCCAGCATTTT.

This chain links TRBV25-1 with TRBJ1-2; D unresolved. The CDR3 loop spans 14 amino acids. The V gene lost 4 bases and the J gene lost 5 bases, with 14 bases spanning the gap. Germline lookup yields CDR1 MGHDK and CDR2 SYGVNS. CDR3 coding DNA: TGTGCCAGCAGTGTTGACAATGCTGGATATGGCTACACCTTC. It codes for CASSVDNAGYGYTF.